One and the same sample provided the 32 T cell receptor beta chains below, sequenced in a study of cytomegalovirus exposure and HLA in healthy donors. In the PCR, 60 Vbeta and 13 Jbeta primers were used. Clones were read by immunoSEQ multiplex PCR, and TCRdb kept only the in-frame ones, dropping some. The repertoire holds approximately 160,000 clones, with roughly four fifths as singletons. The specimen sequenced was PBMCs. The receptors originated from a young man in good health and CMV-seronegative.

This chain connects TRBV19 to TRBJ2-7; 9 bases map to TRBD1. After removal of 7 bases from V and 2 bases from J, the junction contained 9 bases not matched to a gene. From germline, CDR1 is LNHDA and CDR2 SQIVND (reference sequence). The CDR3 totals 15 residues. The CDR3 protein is CASMETGTGPYEQYF. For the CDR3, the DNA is TGTGCCAGTATGGAAACCGGGACAGGGCCCTACGAGCAGTACTTC.

CDR3 nucleotides: TGTGCCAGCTCCCGTCCCGGGACACCTAATGAAAAACTGTTTTTT. Translated, it gives CASSRPGTPNEKLFF. The chain joins TRBV18 to TRBJ1-4, with D maybe TRBD1 (6 bases). This CDR3 is built from 15 residues. Trimming removed 6 bases at V and 3 bases at J, with 14 bases between. Germline V gene lookup returns CDR1 KGHSH and CDR2 LQKENI. The full variable domain, with the rest looked up from reference TRBV18 and TRBJ1-4, is NAGVMQNPRHLVRRRGQEARLRCSPMKGHSHVYWYRQLPEEGLKFMVYLQKENIIDESGMPKERFSAEFPKEGPSILRIQQVVRGDSAAYFCASSRPGTPNEKLFFGSGTQLSVL.

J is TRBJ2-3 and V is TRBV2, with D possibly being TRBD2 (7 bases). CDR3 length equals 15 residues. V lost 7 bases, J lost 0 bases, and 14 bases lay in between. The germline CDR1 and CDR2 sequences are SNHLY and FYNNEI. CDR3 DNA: TGTGCCAGCATTTCGGGGGGCCGTAGCACAGATACGCAGTATTTT. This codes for CASISGGRSTDTQYF.

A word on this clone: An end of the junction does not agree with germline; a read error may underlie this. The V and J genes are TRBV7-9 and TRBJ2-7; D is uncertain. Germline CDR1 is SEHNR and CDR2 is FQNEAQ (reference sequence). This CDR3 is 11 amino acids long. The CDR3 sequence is CSSSLSNEQYF. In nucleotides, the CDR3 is TGTTCCAGCAGCTTATCTAACGAGCAGTACTTC.

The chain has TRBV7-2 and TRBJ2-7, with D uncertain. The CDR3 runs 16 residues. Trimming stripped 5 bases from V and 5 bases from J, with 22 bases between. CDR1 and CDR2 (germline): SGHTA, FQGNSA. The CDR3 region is CASSQLTGFAWHEQYF. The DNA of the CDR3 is TGTGCCAGCAGCCAACTTACCGGGTTCGCATGGCACGAGCAGTACTTC.

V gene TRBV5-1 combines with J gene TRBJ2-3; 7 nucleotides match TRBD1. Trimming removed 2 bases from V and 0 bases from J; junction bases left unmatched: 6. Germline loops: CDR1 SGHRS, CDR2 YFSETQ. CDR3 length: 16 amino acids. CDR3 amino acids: CASSFRDRKSTDTQYF. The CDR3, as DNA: TGCGCCAGCAGCTTTCGGGACAGAAAGAGCACAGATACGCAGTATTTT.

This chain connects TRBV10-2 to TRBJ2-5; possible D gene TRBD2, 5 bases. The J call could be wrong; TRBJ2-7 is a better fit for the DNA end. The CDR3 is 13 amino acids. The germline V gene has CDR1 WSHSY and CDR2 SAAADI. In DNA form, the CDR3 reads TGCGCCAGCAGTGAGGTTCGGGACTACGAGCAGTACTTC. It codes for CASSEVRDYEQYF.

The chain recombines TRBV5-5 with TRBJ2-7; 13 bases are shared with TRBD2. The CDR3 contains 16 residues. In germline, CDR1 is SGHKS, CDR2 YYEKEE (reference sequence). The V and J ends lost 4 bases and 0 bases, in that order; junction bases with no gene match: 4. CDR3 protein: CASSPGLAGVSYEQYF. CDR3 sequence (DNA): TGTGCCAGCAGCCCAGGACTAGCGGGAGTCTCCTACGAGCAGTACTTC.

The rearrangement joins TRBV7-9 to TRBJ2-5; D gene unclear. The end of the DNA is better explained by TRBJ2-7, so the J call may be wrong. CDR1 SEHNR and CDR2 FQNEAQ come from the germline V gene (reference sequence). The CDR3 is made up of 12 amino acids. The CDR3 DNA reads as TGTGCCAGCAGCCCTGAGTCTACCGAGCAGTACTTC. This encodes CASSPESTEQYF.

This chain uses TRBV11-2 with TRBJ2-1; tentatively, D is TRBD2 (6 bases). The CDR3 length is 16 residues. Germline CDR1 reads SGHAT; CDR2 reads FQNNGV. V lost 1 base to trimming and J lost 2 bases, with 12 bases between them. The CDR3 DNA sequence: TGTGCCAGCAGCTTAGTTTGGCGGGGAACCTACAATGAGCAGTTCTTC. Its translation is CASSLVWRGTYNEQFF.

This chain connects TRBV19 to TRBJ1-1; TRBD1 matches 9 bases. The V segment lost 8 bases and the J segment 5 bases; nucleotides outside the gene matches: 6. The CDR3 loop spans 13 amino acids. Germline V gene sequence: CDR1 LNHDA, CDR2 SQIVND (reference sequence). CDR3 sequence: CASQTGGVTEAFF. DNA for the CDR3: TGTGCCAGTCAGACAGGGGGTGTAACTGAAGCTTTCTTT. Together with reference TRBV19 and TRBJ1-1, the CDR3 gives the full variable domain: DGGITQSPKYLFRKEGQNVTLSCEQNLNHDAMYWYRQDPGQGLRLIYYSQIVNDFQKGDIAEGYSVSREKKESFPLTVTSAQKNPTAFYLCASQTGGVTEAFFGQGTRLTVV.

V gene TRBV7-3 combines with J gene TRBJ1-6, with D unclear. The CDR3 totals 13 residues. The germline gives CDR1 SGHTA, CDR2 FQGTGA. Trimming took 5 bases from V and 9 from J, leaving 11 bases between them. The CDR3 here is CASSETLGSPLHF. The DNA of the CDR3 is TGTGCCAGCAGCGAAACGCTAGGTTCACCCCTCCACTTT.

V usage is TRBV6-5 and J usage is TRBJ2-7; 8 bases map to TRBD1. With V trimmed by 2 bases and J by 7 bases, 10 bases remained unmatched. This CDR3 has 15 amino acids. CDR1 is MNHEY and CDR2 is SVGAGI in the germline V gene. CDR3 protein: CASSYNADRAREQYF. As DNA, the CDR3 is TGTGCCAGCAGTTACAACGCGGACAGGGCGCGGGAGCAGTACTTC.

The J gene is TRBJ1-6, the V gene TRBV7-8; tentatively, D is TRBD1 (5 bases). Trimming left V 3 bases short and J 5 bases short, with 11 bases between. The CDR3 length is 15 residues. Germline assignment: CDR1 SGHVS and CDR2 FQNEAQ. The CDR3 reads CASSFPRVDNSPLHF. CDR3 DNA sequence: TGTGCCAGCAGCTTTCCCAGGGTAGATAATTCACCCCTCCACTTT. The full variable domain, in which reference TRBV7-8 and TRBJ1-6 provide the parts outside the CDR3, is GAGVSQSPRYKVAKRGQDVALRCDPISGHVSLFWYQQALGQGPEFLTYFQNEAQLDKSGLPSDRFFAERPEGSVSTLKIQRTQQEDSAVYLCASSFPRVDNSPLHFGNGTRLTVT.

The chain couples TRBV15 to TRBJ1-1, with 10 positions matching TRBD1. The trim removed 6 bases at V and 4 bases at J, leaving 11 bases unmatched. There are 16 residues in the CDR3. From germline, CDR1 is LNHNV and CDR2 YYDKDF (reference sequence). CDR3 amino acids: CATRYFPGQGSTEAFF. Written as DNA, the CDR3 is TGTGCCACCAGGTATTTCCCGGGACAGGGGAGCACTGAAGCTTTCTTT.

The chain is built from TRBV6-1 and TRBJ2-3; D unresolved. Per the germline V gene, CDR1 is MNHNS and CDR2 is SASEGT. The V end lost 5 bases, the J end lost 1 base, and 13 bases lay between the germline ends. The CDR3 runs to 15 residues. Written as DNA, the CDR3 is TGTGCCAGCAGTCTTGCCGGTTTCGGCACAGATACGCAGTATTTT. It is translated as CASSLAGFGTDTQYF.

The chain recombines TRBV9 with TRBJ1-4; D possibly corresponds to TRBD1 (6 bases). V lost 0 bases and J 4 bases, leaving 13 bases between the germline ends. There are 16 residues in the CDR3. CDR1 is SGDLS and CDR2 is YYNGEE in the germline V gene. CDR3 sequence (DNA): TGTGCCAGCAGCGTAGGGGCAGGGGCACGTAATGAAAAACTGTTTTTT. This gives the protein CASSVGAGARNEKLFF. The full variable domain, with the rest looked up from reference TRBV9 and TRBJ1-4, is DSGVTQTPKHLITATGQRVTLRCSPRSGDLSVYWYQQSLDQGLQFLIQYYNGEERAKGNILERFSAQQFPDLHSELNLSSLELGDSALYFCASSVGAGARNEKLFFGSGTQLSVL.

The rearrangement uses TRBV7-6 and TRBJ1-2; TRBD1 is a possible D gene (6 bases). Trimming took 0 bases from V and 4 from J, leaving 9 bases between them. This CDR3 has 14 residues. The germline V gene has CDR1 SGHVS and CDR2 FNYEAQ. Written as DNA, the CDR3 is TGTGCCAGCAGCTTAGCGGAAGGGGGCTATGGCTACACCTTC. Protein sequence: CASSLAEGGYGYTF.

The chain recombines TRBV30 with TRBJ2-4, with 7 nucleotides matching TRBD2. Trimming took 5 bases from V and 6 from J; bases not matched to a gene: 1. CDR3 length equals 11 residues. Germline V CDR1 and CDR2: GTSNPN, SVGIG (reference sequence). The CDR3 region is CAWGRGNIQYF. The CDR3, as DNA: TGTGCCTGGGGGAGGGGAAACATTCAGTACTTC.

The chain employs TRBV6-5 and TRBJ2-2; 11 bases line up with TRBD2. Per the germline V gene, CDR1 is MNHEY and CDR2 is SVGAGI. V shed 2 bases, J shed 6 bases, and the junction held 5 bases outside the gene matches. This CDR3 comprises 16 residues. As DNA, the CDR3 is TGTGCCAGCAGTTACGAACTAGCGGGGGTGTCCGGGGAGCTGTTTTTT. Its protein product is CASSYELAGVSGELFF.

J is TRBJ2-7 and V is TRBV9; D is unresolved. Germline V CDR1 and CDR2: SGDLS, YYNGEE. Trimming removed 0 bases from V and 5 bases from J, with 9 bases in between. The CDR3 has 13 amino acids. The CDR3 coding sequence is TGTGCCAGCAGCGTAGGTAACTTTGACGAGCAGTACTTC. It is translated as CASSVGNFDEQYF.

Here the CDR3 DNA reads TGCAGCGTTGACGGGGGGGCGAATGAGCAGTTCTTC. Amino acids: CSVDGGANEQFF. This chain uses TRBV29-1 with TRBJ2-1, with TRBD2 matching 8 bases. The J segment lost 7 bases and the V segment lost 3 bases, leaving 2 bases of the junction unmatched. Germline values: CDR1 SQVTM, CDR2 ANQGSEA. The CDR3 totals 12 residues.

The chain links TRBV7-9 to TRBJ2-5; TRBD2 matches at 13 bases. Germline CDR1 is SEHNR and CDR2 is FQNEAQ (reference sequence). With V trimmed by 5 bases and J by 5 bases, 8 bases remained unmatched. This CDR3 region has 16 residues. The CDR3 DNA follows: TGTGCCAGCAGCCTCGGACTAGCGGGAGTGGGCGAGACCCAGTACTTC. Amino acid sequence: CASSLGLAGVGETQYF.

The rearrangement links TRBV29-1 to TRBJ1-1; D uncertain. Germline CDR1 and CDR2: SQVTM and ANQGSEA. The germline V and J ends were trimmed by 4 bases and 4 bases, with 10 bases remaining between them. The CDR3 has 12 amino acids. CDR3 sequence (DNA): TGCAGCGTTGCCCGGGAAAGCACTGAAGCTTTCTTT. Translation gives CSVARESTEAFF.

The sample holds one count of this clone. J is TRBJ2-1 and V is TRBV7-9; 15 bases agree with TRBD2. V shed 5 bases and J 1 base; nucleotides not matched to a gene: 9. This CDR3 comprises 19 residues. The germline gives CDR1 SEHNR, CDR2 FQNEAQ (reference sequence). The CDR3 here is CASSPTGTSGGLSYNEQFF. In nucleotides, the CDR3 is TGTGCCAGCAGCCCAACCGGGACTAGCGGGGGGTTGTCCTACAATGAGCAGTTCTTC.

In DNA, the CDR3 is TGTGCCAGCCAGACATGGAATGAGCAGTTCTTC. This encodes CASQTWNEQFF. The genes are TRBV7-9 and TRBJ2-1; D remains ambiguous. CDR3 length: 11 residues. The V gene's germline CDR1 is SEHNR and CDR2 FQNEAQ (reference sequence). Trimming cost V 8 bases and J 7 bases, with 9 bases left between them.

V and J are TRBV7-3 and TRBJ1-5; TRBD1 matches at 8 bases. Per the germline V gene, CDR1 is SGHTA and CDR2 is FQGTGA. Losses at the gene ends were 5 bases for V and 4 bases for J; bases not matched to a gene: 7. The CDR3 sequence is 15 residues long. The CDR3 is CASSTTTGVNQPQHF. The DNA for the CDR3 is TGTGCCAGCAGCACAACGACAGGGGTTAATCAGCCCCAGCATTTT.

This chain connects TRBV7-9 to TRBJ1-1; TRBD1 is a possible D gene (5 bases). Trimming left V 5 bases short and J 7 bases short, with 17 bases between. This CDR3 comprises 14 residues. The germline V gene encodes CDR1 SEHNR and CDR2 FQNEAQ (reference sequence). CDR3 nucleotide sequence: TGTGCCAGCAGCAGAAATTCCGGGGGTAATGAAGCTTTCTTT. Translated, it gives CASSRNSGGNEAFF.

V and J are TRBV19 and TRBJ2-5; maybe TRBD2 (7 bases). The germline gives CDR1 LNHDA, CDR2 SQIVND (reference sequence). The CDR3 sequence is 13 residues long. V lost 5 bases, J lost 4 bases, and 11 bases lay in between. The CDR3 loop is CASSRRGGETQYF. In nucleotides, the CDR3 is TGTGCCAGTAGTCGGAGGGGGGGAGAGACCCAGTACTTC.

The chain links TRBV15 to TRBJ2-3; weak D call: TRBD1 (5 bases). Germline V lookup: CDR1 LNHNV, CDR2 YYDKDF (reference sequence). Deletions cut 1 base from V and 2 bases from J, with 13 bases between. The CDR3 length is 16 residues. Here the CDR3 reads CATSRGRQGSTDTQYF. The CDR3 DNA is TGTGCCACCAGCAGAGGCCGGCAGGGATCCACAGATACGCAGTATTTT.

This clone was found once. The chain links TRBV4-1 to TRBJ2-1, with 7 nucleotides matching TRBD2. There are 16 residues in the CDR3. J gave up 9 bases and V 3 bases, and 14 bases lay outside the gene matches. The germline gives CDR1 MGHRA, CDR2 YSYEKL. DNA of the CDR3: TGCGCCAGCAGCCACGAACCAGCGGGGATAGCATTTGAGCAGTTCTTC. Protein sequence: CASSHEPAGIAFEQFF.

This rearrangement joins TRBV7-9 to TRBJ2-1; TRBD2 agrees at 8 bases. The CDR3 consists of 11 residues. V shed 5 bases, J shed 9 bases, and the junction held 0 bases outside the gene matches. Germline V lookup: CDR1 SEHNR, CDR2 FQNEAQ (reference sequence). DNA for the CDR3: TGTGCCAGCAGCCGGGAGGGTGAGCAGTTCTTC. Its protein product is CASSREGEQFF.